Listed below are T cell receptor beta chains from one sample, sequenced in a study of shared clonotypes between healthy human individuals. Here immunoSEQ multiplex PCR was the method, and the copy in TCRdb shows in-frame clones only, minus some. The repertoire consists of about 530,000 clones, with roughly 85% occurring once and the leading ten covering under 15%. Sequencing used PBMCs. Source of these receptors: a woman between 35 and 50 years old in good health. Some clones in this sample may be carry-over from other donors' samples. The CDR3 runs from the conserved cysteine through the conserved F or W. Fields, in order: D gene, V gene, J gene, clone size, CDR3 length, CDR3 DNA, CDR3 protein. A D gene is named only where the DNA matches it firmly. Not every row has a clone size; where given, it reads once, few, many or a size class.

NA	TRBV30	TRBJ2-1	NA	14	TGTGCCTGGCACCCGGGTCAGCCGAACAATGAGCAGTTCTTC	CAWHPGQPNNEQFF
NA	TRBV5-5	TRBJ2-7	NA	15	TGTGCCAGCAGCCACGGGACGTTGGGTTCCTACGAGCAGTACTTC	CASSHGTLGSYEQYF
TRBD2	TRBV9	TRBJ2-7	NA	14	TGTGCCAGCAGCCCTCTAGCGGGAACCTACGAGCAGTACTTC	CASSPLAGTYEQYF
NA	TRBV28	TRBJ1-2	NA	14	TGTGCCAGCAGTTCTCCTGGACAGATCTATGGCTACACCTTC	CASSSPGQIYGYTF
NA	TRBV29-1	TRBJ1-1	NA	9	TGCAGCGTTGACACTGAAGCTTTCTTT	CSVDTEAFF
NA	TRBV6-4	TRBJ2-1	many	15	TGTGCCAGCAGTTCCCGAGATGGCACCTACAATGAGCAGTTCTTC	CASSSRDGTYNEQFF
TRBD2	TRBV19	TRBJ2-3	NA	15	TGTGCCAGTAGTGAGAGAGCGGGAGGCACAGATACGCAGTATTTT	CASSERAGGTDTQYF
NA	TRBV28	TRBJ2-7	NA	15	TGTGCCAGCAGTTTCGGAGGGGGGGGTACCCACGAGCAGTACTTC	CASSFGGGGTHEQYF
NA	TRBV16	TRBJ1-1	few	15	TGTGCCAGCAGCCAATATGGGTCAGTGAACACTGAAGCTTTCTTT	CASSQYGSVNTEAFF
TRBD2	TRBV29-1	TRBJ2-1	NA	13	TGCAGCGTTGATACTAGCGGGAGGGCCGGGCAGTTCTTC	CSVDTSGRAGQFF
NA	TRBV13	TRBJ2-1	NA	15	TGTGCCAGCAGCTTAGCCACGGGACCTCTCAATGAGCAGTTCTTC	CASSLATGPLNEQFF
NA	TRBV30	TRBJ2-4	NA	13	TGTGCCTGGAAGGGGGGTGGTAAAAACATTCAGTACTTC	CAWKGGGKNIQYF
TRBD2	TRBV7-2	TRBJ2-4	NA	14	TGTGCCAGCAGCCTGCGGGAGGCCAAAAACATTCAGTACTTC	CASSLREAKNIQYF
NA	TRBV27	TRBJ2-3	NA	12	TGTGCCAGCAGGACAGGCACAGATACGCAGTATTTT	CASRTGTDTQYF
NA	TRBV6-1	TRBJ2-5	NA	14	TGTGCCAGCAGTGAAATGGTGATGGGAGAGACCCAGTACTTC	CASSEMVMGETQYF
NA	TRBV14	TRBJ2-1	NA	17	TGTGCCAGCAGCCTGGGACTCCCCCAGGGATCCTACAATGAGCAGTTCTTC	CASSLGLPQGSYNEQFF
NA	TRBV25-1	TRBJ2-2	once	13	TGTGCCAGCAGTGGACAGGTCACCGGGGAGCTGTTTTTT	CASSGQVTGELFF
TRBD1	TRBV5-1	TRBJ1-4	once	14	TGCGCCAGCAGCTCACAGGGGACTAATGAAAAACTGTTTTTT	CASSSQGTNEKLFF
NA	TRBV7-3	TRBJ2-3	NA	14	TGTGCCAGCAGCTTAGGGCCGGGCACAGATACGCAGTATTTT	CASSLGPGTDTQYF
TRBD1	TRBV11-2	TRBJ1-6	NA	15	TGTGCCAGCAGCGGGACAGGGCAAGACTATTCACCCCTCCACTTT	CASSGTGQDYSPLHF
TRBD2	TRBV2	TRBJ2-2	NA	16	TGTGCCAGCACCCCATTCGGGACTAGCGGGGCCGGGGAGCTGTTTTTT	CASTPFGTSGAGELFF
TRBD1	TRBV7-9	TRBJ2-2	few	18	TGTGCCAGCAGCCCCGGACAGGGTTCTTTCTCGAACACCGGGGAGCTGTTTTTT	CASSPGQGSFSNTGELFF
TRBD1	TRBV29-1	TRBJ1-1	NA	15	TGCAGCGTTGGGGACAGGGGCGCTGGGAGCACTGAAGCTTTCTTT	CSVGDRGAGSTEAFF
TRBD2	TRBV7-9	TRBJ2-1	once	18	TGTGCCAGCAACTTTGGACTAGCGCAACAGAGCTCCTACAATGAGCAGTTCTTC	CASNFGLAQQSSYNEQFF
TRBD2	TRBV6-5	TRBJ2-1	NA	16	TGTGCCAGCAGTTACGGGGGGGAGACCCTCTACAATGAGCAGTTCTTC	CASSYGGETLYNEQFF
TRBD2	TRBV6-4	TRBJ2-3	few	15	TGTGCCAGCAGTGCAGGACTAGCGGATACAGATACGCAGTATTTT	CASSAGLADTDTQYF
TRBD1	TRBV5-1	TRBJ2-5	NA	15	TGCGCCAGCAGCTACTCTGGGACAGGGGAAGAGACCCAGTACTTC	CASSYSGTGEETQYF
TRBD2	TRBV5-1	TRBJ2-5	NA	16	TGCGCCAGCAGCCTGGGTCTGGCGGGAGGCGAAGAGACCCAGTACTTC	CASSLGLAGGEETQYF
NA	TRBV7-3	TRBJ2-1	NA	15	TGTGCCAGTGCGCCCGACGGCGGGGCCTACAATGAGCAGTTCTTC	CASAPDGGAYNEQFF
NA	TRBV11-1	TRBJ2-1	few	16	TGTGCCAGCAGCTTAGGAGTCCAGGGAGAGTACAATGAGCAGTTCTTC	CASSLGVQGEYNEQFF
TRBD1	TRBV14	TRBJ2-5	NA	14	TGTGCCAGCAGCGCGCTGACAGGGGTAGAGACCCAGTACTTC	CASSALTGVETQYF
NA	TRBV5-1	TRBJ2-7	once	16	TGCGCCAGCAGCCTAACCCCAAGTACTGCTAGCTACGAGCAGTACTTC	CASSLTPSTASYEQYF
TRBD1	TRBV6-1	TRBJ2-5	NA	13	TGTGCCAGCAGGGGGACAGGGGGAAAGACCCAGTACTTC	CASRGTGGKTQYF
TRBD2	TRBV5-1	TRBJ2-3	NA	15	TGCGCCAGCAGCTTGGTCGGGAGGGCCGCAGATACGCAGTATTTT	CASSLVGRAADTQYF
NA	TRBV29-1	TRBJ1-5	many	15	TGCAGCGCGTCCGACGGGTTTTTAGGGAATCAGCCCCAGCATTTT	CSASDGFLGNQPQHF
NA	TRBV13	TRBJ2-3	once	17	TGTGCCAGCAGCCCGCCTCCTTTGGGCCCGAACACAGATACGCAGTATTTT	CASSPPPLGPNTDTQYF
NA	TRBV7-9	TRBJ1-1	few	13	TGTGCCAGCAGCTCACAGGAGAGCACTGAAGCTTTCTTT	CASSSQESTEAFF
NA	TRBV11-1	TRBJ1-1	NA	14	TGTGCCAGCAGGCCAGGGTTGGTGGACACTGAAGCTTTCTTT	CASRPGLVDTEAFF
NA	TRBV29-1	TRBJ2-3	NA	14	TGCAGCGTGGAACAGGGAATTAGCACAGATACGCAGTATTTT	CSVEQGISTDTQYF
TRBD1	TRBV2	TRBJ1-5	NA	15	TGTGCCAGCAGTGCCTACAGGGGGCAGAATCAGCCCCAGCATTTT	CASSAYRGQNQPQHF
NA	TRBV7-8	TRBJ1-1	NA	15	TGTGCCAGCAGCTTACGGGAAGGGGTGAACACTGAAGCTTTCTTT	CASSLREGVNTEAFF
NA	TRBV25-1	TRBJ1-2	few	12	TGTGCCAGCAGCGAGGGCGGCTATGGCTACACCTTC	CASSEGGYGYTF
NA	TRBV7-3	TRBJ2-7	NA	16	TGTGCCAGCAGCTTCTACAGGGAAGAAGCTACATACGAGCAGTACTTC	CASSFYREEATYEQYF
TRBD1	TRBV18	TRBJ2-1	NA	13	TGTGCCAGCTCCGGACAGGGGCTCAATGAGCAGTTCTTC	CASSGQGLNEQFF
TRBD2	TRBV11-2	TRBJ2-1	NA	17	TGTGCCAGCAGCCCCCGACTAGCGGGAGGGTCGGCTGGTGAGCAGTTCTTC	CASSPRLAGGSAGEQFF
TRBD1	TRBV5-1	TRBJ2-1	NA	15	TGCGCCAGCAGCGAACGGACAGGGGGCGGCGATGAGCAGTTCTTC	CASSERTGGGDEQFF
NA	TRBV6-1	TRBJ1-2	NA	13	TGTGCCAGCAGGAGGGACGGATTCTATGGCTACACCTTC	CASRRDGFYGYTF
NA	TRBV7-3	TRBJ1-2	NA	14	TGTGCCAGCAGCTCAGTGGGAAGCGGGGGTGGCTACACCTTC	CASSSVGSGGGYTF
NA	TRBV7-2	TRBJ1-5	NA	14	TGTGCCAGCAGCTTAGCGGCGCGGAATCAGCCCCAGCATTTT	CASSLAARNQPQHF
NA	TRBV7-8	TRBJ1-1	once	13	TGTGCCAGCAGCTACGACCGGGACACTGAAGCTTTCTTT	CASSYDRDTEAFF
NA	TRBV14	TRBJ2-7	NA	14	TGTGCCAGCAGCCGATCGGACGGGAACTACGAGCAGTACTTC	CASSRSDGNYEQYF
TRBD1	TRBV2	TRBJ1-2	NA	14	TGTGCCAGCAGAGGACAGGGACTTAACTATGGCTACACCTTC	CASRGQGLNYGYTF
NA	TRBV18	TRBJ1-1	NA	13	TGTGCCAGCTCACGGACAGAGAACACTGAAGCTTTCTTT	CASSRTENTEAFF